The present entry profiles one TCR beta chain with its context. This entry comes from a study of cytomegalovirus exposure and HLA in healthy donors. The germline V gene has CDR1 LNHDA and CDR2 SQIVND (reference sequence). V gave up 3 bases and J gave up 3 bases; unmatched junction bases: 3. The CDR3 spans 15 residues. The PCR ran on 60 Vbeta and 13 Jbeta primers. Repertoires were generated with immunoSEQ multiplex PCR, while TCRdb's copy carries only in-frame clones and drops some. The sample comprises fewer than 150,000 clones, over 70% of which are singletons, and roughly 2.3% rests with the top ten.

Sequencing was carried out using PBMCs. The chain uses TRBV19 and TRBJ2-7, with 12 bases matching TRBD2. This clonotype was obtained from a man in his thirties or forties in good health and CMV-seronegative. The CDR3 DNA reads as TGTGCCAGTAGTATTCTAGCGGGAGGGTTCTACGAGCAGTACTTC. It yields the protein CASSILAGGFYEQYF. The variable domain in full, completed from reference TRBV19 and TRBJ2-7, reads DGGITQSPKYLFRKEGQNVTLSCEQNLNHDAMYWYRQDPGQGLRLIYYSQIVNDFQKGDIAEGYSVSREKKESFPLTVTSAQKNPTAFYLCASSILAGGFYEQYFGPGTRLTVT.